The 18 T cell receptor beta chains below all came from one sample that was sequenced in a study of human T cells and chemical hapten exposure. TCRdb itself ran the RACE reads through MiXCR, one entry per CDR3 protein. The repertoire holds 140,000 or so distinct CDR3 sequences, with 12% as singletons. Documented time point: patch test 2, 6 weeks after DPC sensitization. Regarding treatment: therapeutic diphenylcyclopropenone sensitization with weekly scalp DPC. The sample in question was whole blood, obtained in connection with sensitization to the hapten diphenylcyclopropenone (DPC). The receptors originated from a woman aged 50 to 60 with alopecia areata. Some clones in this sample may be carry-over from other donors' samples.

This clonotype was recorded a few times. V and J are TRBV6-5 and TRBJ2-5; TRBD2 might be the D (6 bases). Germline assignment: CDR1 MNHEY and CDR2 SVGAGI. The CDR3 loop spans 16 amino acids. V was trimmed by 4 bases and J by 2 bases, leaving 17 bases between them. The CDR3 DNA reads as TGTGCCAGCAGTTTCCAAGTAACTAGCCCTCAAGAGACCCAGTACTTC. Encoded protein: CASSFQVTSPQETQYF.

V gene TRBV12-3 or TRBV12-4 combines with J gene TRBJ2-2, with D possibly being TRBD2 (7 bases). V was pared by 5 bases and J by 4 bases, with 26 bases between. The CDR3 consists of 19 residues. CDR3 in amino acids: CASSRLRGGTPRRTGELFF. The CDR3 nucleotides are TGTGCCAGCAGTCGCCTGAGGGGGGGGACTCCCCGTCGCACCGGGGAGCTGTTTTTT.

The V and J genes are TRBV7-9 and TRBJ2-5; either TRBD1 or TRBD2 may supply D (5 bases each). V gave up 5 bases and J gave up 1 base, with 11 bases separating them. The CDR3 is made up of 14 amino acids. Germline loops: CDR1 SEHNR, CDR2 FQNEAQ (reference sequence). In DNA, the CDR3 is TGTGCCAGCAGCAGCCGGGACCTCCAAGAGACCCAGTACTTC. This codes for CASSSRDLQETQYF.

This clonotype was seen a few times. V gene TRBV6-2 or TRBV6-3 combines with J gene TRBJ2-7, with no clear D. Between the trimmed V and J ends, which lost 5 bases and 2 bases, there was a span of 7 bases. This CDR3 has 12 residues. The germline V gene encodes CDR1 MNHEY and CDR2 SVGEGT. The CDR3 region is CASSTSTYEQYF. For the CDR3, the DNA is TGTGCCAGCAGTACTTCAACCTACGAGCAGTACTTC.

This sequence joins TRBV11-2 and TRBJ2-2, with 7 bases matching TRBD1. The CDR3 is 17 residues long. Germline values: CDR1 SGHAT, CDR2 FQNNGV. J gave up 5 bases and V 5 bases, and 14 bases lay outside the gene matches. The DNA for the CDR3 is TGTGCCAGCAGCGTCTGGCGACAGGGAAAAGGGACCGGGGAGCTGTTTTTT. It yields the protein CASSVWRQGKGTGELFF.

This clonotype was recorded many times. The V gene is TRBV6-2 or TRBV6-3, the J gene TRBJ2-5; 8 bases are a match to TRBD1. The CDR3 runs 13 residues. Germline CDR1 and CDR2: MNHEY and SVGEGT. Trimming at V came to 7 bases and at J to 4 bases, leaving 5 bases not matched to a gene. CDR3 in DNA: TGTGCCAGCATGGGCAGGGGGCTAGAGACCCAGTACTTC. Translation: CASMGRGLETQYF.

This clonotype showed up many times. J is TRBJ2-7 and V is TRBV4-2, with TRBD2 matching 9 bases. The CDR3 has 17 residues. J lost 6 bases, V lost 3 bases, and 15 bases had no gene match. Germline CDR1 reads LGHNA; CDR2 reads YNFKEQ. The CDR3 reads CASSQAYGASGTVEQYF. The DNA of the CDR3 is TGTGCCAGCAGCCAGGCATACGGGGCTAGCGGGACCGTCGAGCAGTACTTC.

This sequence joins TRBV3-1 and TRBJ2-1; 8 bases are shared with TRBD2. The CDR3 spans 15 residues. CDR1 is LGHDT, CDR2 YNNKEL, per germline (reference sequence). V dropped 2 bases and J dropped 7; count of bases not matched to a gene: 7. In DNA, the CDR3 is TGTGCCAGCAGCCAAATCAACGGGAGGGGAAATGAGCAGTTCTTC. Protein sequence: CASSQINGRGNEQFF.

This clonotype was seen repeatedly, ten times or more. The CDR3 loop is CSARDLAPAPTYEQYF. The CDR3 DNA reads TGCAGTGCTAGAGATCTAGCGCCGGCCCCTACCTACGAGCAGTACTTC. The chain carries TRBV20-1 and TRBJ2-7, with D possibly TRBD2 on 6 matching bases. With 0 bases removed from V and 2 bases from J, the gap between germline ends came to 17 bases. CDR1 is DFQATT and CDR2 is SNEGSKA in the germline V gene (reference sequence). The CDR3 extends over 16 amino acids.

This chain links TRBV5-5 with TRBJ2-5; D may be TRBD1 (6 bases). Germline CDR1 SGHKS, CDR2 YYEKEE (reference sequence). Deletions cut 4 bases from V and 0 bases from J, with 13 bases between. This CDR3 is 15 amino acids long. DNA of the CDR3: TGTGCCAGCAGCCTTAGACAGGTGTACCAAGAGACCCAGTACTTC. Protein: CASSLRQVYQETQYF.

The CDR3 region has the DNA TGTGCCAGTAGTATTGCGGGGACGGACCACTACGAGCAGTACTTC. The encoded protein is CASSIAGTDHYEQYF. The chain uses TRBV19 and TRBJ2-7, with a tentative D call TRBD2 (6 bases). CDR3 length equals 15 residues. CDR1 is LNHDA and CDR2 is SQIVND in the germline V gene (reference sequence). V was cut by 3 bases and J by 3 bases, with 15 bases left in between.

This clonotype was seen a few times. This chain connects TRBV30 to TRBJ2-1; TRBD2 might be the D (6 bases). The germline V gene has CDR1 GTSNPN and CDR2 SVGIG (reference sequence). V was trimmed by 5 bases and J by 10 bases, leaving 15 bases between them. CDR3 size: 12 residues. The CDR3 DNA follows: TGTGCCTGGGGGGGACTTCCCCAGGAGCAGTTCTTC. Translated, it gives CAWGGLPQEQFF.

This clonotype showed up many times. CDR3 region: CASRDTGTTKDTQYF. DNA of the CDR3: TGTGCCAGCAGAGATACCGGGACTACGAAAGATACGCAGTATTTT. This rearrangement joins TRBV2 to TRBJ2-3, with 7 bases aligning to TRBD2. From germline, CDR1 is SNHLY and CDR2 FYNNEI. Losses at the gene ends were 6 bases for V and 5 bases for J; bases not matched to a gene: 11. The CDR3 has 15 residues.

The chain has TRBV18 and TRBJ1-1; TRBD1 matches 9 bases. With 2 bases clipped from V and 7 bases from J, the junction kept 8 bases outside the gene matches. Germline V gives CDR1 KGHSH, CDR2 LQKENI. The CDR3 runs 15 residues. The CDR3 DNA follows: TGTGCCAGCTCACCAGAAAGGACAGGGGCGATTGAAGCTTTCTTT. Residues: CASSPERTGAIEAFF.

In this sample, this clonotype turned up many times. This chain connects TRBV12-3 or TRBV12-4 to TRBJ2-1; 11 nucleotides match TRBD1. V trimming: 2 bases; J trimming: 8 bases; junction bases outside the gene matches: 2. CDR3 length: 14 amino acids. DNA for the CDR3: TGTGCCAGCAGTTTATGGACAGGGGGCGATGAGCAGTTCTTC. The encoded protein is CASSLWTGGDEQFF.

The chain recombines TRBV12-3 or TRBV12-4 with TRBJ1-1; D unclear. CDR3 length equals 10 residues. Trimming stripped 5 bases from V and 4 bases from J, with 2 bases between. The DNA of the CDR3 is TGTGCCAGCAGTCCCACTGAAGCTTTCTTT. This sequence encodes CASSPTEAFF.

The rearrangement uses TRBV11-3 and TRBJ2-1; 13 nucleotides align to TRBD2. CDR3 length: 15 amino acids. The trim removed 5 bases at V and 8 bases at J, leaving 6 bases unmatched. Germline V gene lookup returns CDR1 SGHNT and CDR2 YENEEA. The CDR3 protein is CASSRTSGSLHEQFF. CDR3 DNA: TGTGCCAGCAGCCGGACTAGCGGGAGTCTGCATGAGCAGTTCTTC.

The V gene is TRBV28, the J gene TRBJ1-4; D is uncertain. The CDR3 contains 12 residues. In germline, CDR1 is MDHEN, CDR2 SYDVKM. The V end was cut by 4 bases, the J end by 2 bases, with 2 bases between. CDR3 DNA sequence: TGTGCCAGCAGTTCCACTAATGAAAAACTGTTTTTT. Translating gives CASSSTNEKLFF.